This passage covers 24 T cell receptor beta chains from one sample sequenced in a study of T cells in Graves' hyperthyroidism and ophthalmopathy. The TCR beta CDR3 regions underwent amplification using RNA transcripts as the source. Initially, a first-round RT-PCR of the TCR CDR3 employed the HTBI primer set. TCRdb reprocessed the multiplex PCR reads with MiXCR, giving one entry per CDR3 protein. The data hold around 620,000 distinct CDR3 sequences, with around 45% observed a single time. Sequenced: peripheral blood or thyroid tissue (not recorded which). The receptors come from an adult woman with Graves' disease, either hyperthyroidism or ophthalmopathy (not recorded which).

This clonotype has ten or more counts. This chain links TRBV9 with TRBJ2-7, with 12 nucleotides matching TRBD1. The CDR3 is 15 residues long. Losses at the gene ends were 3 bases for V and 7 bases for J; bases not matched to a gene: 8. Germline assignment: CDR1 SGDLS and CDR2 YYNGEE. The CDR3 loop reads CASSGPGQGAGEQYF. The CDR3 coding sequence is TGTGCCAGCAGCGGACCGGGACAGGGGGCGGGTGAGCAGTACTTC.

A word on this clonotype: A much larger clonotype is one base distant, so this may be a read error. The V and J genes are TRBV20-1 and TRBJ2-5; TRBD2 agrees at 9 bases. The CDR3 is 15 residues long. From germline, CDR1 is DFQATT and CDR2 SNEGSKA (reference sequence). The CDR3 sequence is CSATRLAVYQETQSF. The DNA for the CDR3 is TGCAGTGCGACACGACTAGCGGTTTACCAAGAGACCCAGTCCTTC.

This chain links TRBV20-1 with TRBJ1-6, with D hard to call. The CDR3 is 15 residues long. The germline V gene encodes CDR1 DFQATT and CDR2 SNEGSKA (reference sequence). V was shortened by 0 bases and J by 3 bases, with 9 bases between the two germline ends. In DNA form, the CDR3 reads TGCAGTGCTAGAGATATAGGGCTCTATAATTCACCCCTCCACTTT. Protein product: CSARDIGLYNSPLHF.

On this clonotype itself: Germline and junction disagree at one end, which may indicate a read error. The chain links TRBV9 to TRBJ2-7; TRBD1 agrees at 7 bases. The germline V gene has CDR1 SGDLS and CDR2 YYNGEE. The CDR3 runs 15 residues. The CDR3 bases are TGCGCCAGCAGCCTACCGACAGGGTATTCCTACGAGCAGTACTTC. It is translated as CASSLPTGYSYEQYF.

This clonotype was seen a few times. This chain uses TRBV20-1 with TRBJ2-5; D is unresolved. Germline assignment: CDR1 DFQATT and CDR2 SNEGSKA (reference sequence). V lost 4 bases to trimming and J lost 7 bases, with 19 bases between them. The CDR3 is 14 residues long. This chain's CDR3 is CSATWRLAHGTQYF. CDR3 nucleotides: TGCAGTGCTACCTGGAGACTCGCCCACGGGACCCAGTACTTC.

This clonotype was seen many times. The chain joins TRBV4-1 to TRBJ1-2; D possibly corresponds to TRBD1 (6 bases). The CDR3 is made up of 16 amino acids. Per germline, CDR1 MGHRA and CDR2 YSYEKL. V lost 0 bases to trimming and J lost 6 bases, with 17 bases between them. CDR3 coding DNA: TGCGCCAGCAGCCAAGATAGGACAGCGGCAGGGGATGGCTACACCTTC. This translates into CASSQDRTAAGDGYTF.

CDR3 amino acids: CASSETGDYEQYF. The DNA for the CDR3 is TGCGCCAGCAGTGAGACAGGGGACTACGAGCAGTACTTC. V usage is TRBV10-2 and J usage is TRBJ2-7; 7 bases match TRBD1. The CDR3 has 13 amino acids. From germline, CDR1 is WSHSY and CDR2 SAAADI. The V gene end was trimmed by 2 bases and the J gene end by 3 bases; junction bases not matched to a gene: 1.

This sequence joins TRBV20-1 and TRBJ1-5; 8 bases line up with TRBD1. CDR3 length: 16 amino acids. The V gene end was trimmed by 5 bases and the J gene end by 6 bases; junction bases not matched to a gene: 15. Germline V gene data show CDR1 as DFQATT and CDR2 as SNEGSKA (reference sequence). The CDR3 protein is CSASRQGAVISQPQHF. The CDR3 DNA sequence: TGCAGTGCTTCTCGGCAGGGGGCGGTTATTAGTCAGCCCCAGCATTTT.

This chain links TRBV29-1 with TRBJ1-1; D remains ambiguous. Germline V gene lookup returns CDR1 SQVTM and CDR2 ANQGSEA. V shed 4 bases and J shed 6 bases, with 12 bases lying between them. The CDR3 sequence is 12 residues long. The chain's CDR3 is CSVVPSTAEAFF. The CDR3 coding sequence is TGCAGCGTTGTCCCTAGCACGGCTGAAGCTTTCTTT.

There are many counts of this clonotype. The chain carries TRBV20-1 and TRBJ2-5; TRBD2 aligns across 9 bases. V lost 5 bases and J lost 3; bases outside the gene matches: 7. The length of the CDR3 is 14 residues. Germline values: CDR1 DFQATT, CDR2 SNEGSKA (reference sequence). The CDR3 DNA sequence: TGCAGTGCTCGACTAGCGGCGGTGGAAGAGACCCAGTACTTC. Translating gives CSARLAAVEETQYF.

To note about this clonotype: Since the CDR3 does not end with the conserved phenylalanine or tryptophan, this likely comes from a read error. The rearrangement links TRBV30 to TRBJ1-4; D perhaps matches TRBD1 (5 bases). This CDR3 has 14 amino acids. Germline V lookup: CDR1 GTSNPN, CDR2 SVGIG (reference sequence). Trimming took off 1 base at V and 6 bases at J, with 12 bases between the two ends. The CDR3: CAWSGGGGDEKLFC. Written as DNA, the CDR3 is TGTGCCTGGAGTGGGGGGGGAGGGGATGAAAAACTGTTTTGT.

The chain joins TRBV19 to TRBJ2-7; TRBD2 agrees at 8 bases. The length of the CDR3 is 15 residues. Germline V gene data show CDR1 as LNHDA and CDR2 as SQIVND (reference sequence). V was pared by 4 bases and J by 3 bases, with 8 bases of the junction left unmatched. The CDR3 protein is CASSTQLAAGYEQYF. CDR3 nucleotide sequence: TGTGCCAGTAGTACGCAACTAGCGGCGGGCTACGAGCAGTACTTC. The full variable domain, completed using reference TRBV19 and TRBJ2-7, is DGGITQSPKYLFRKEGQNVTLSCEQNLNHDAMYWYRQDPGQGLRLIYYSQIVNDFQKGDIAEGYSVSREKKESFPLTVTSAQKNPTAFYLCASSTQLAAGYEQYFGPGTRLTVT.

Remarks on this clonotype: One end of the junction varies from germline; a read error may be responsible. The gene calls are TRBV7-9 and TRBJ1-4, with D hard to call. CDR3 size: 12 residues. Germline assignment: CDR1 SEHNR and CDR2 FQNEAQ (reference sequence). The CDR3 region is CASRHTSEKLFF. Written as DNA, the CDR3 is TGTGCCAGCAGACACACGAGTGAAAAACTGTTTTTC.

There are many counts of this clonotype. V is TRBV19 and J is TRBJ1-5, with D uncertain. The germline V and J ends were trimmed by 7 bases and 5 bases, with 21 bases remaining between them. The germline gives CDR1 LNHDA, CDR2 SQIVND (reference sequence). The CDR3 spans 16 residues. CDR3 loop: CASTPDGRVLYQPQHF. For the CDR3, the DNA is TGTGCCAGTACCCCTGACGGGCGCGTCCTTTATCAGCCCCAGCATTTT.

This clonotype occurred many times. The CDR3 reads CASSLQSRGGEQYF. The CDR3 nucleotides read TGTGCCAGCAGCTTACAATCCAGGGGGGGCGAGCAGTACTTC. The rearrangement joins TRBV7-8 to TRBJ2-7, with D perhaps assigned TRBD1 or TRBD2 (7 bases each). In germline, CDR1 is SGHVS, CDR2 FQNEAQ. The CDR3 covers 14 residues. Trimming removed 2 bases at V and 6 bases at J, with 14 bases between.

This clonotype was observed at least ten times. The chain couples TRBV7-2 to TRBJ2-2; 9 nucleotides line up with TRBD1. Germline V gives CDR1 SGHTA, CDR2 FQGNSA. V shed 5 bases and J 2 bases; nucleotides not matched to a gene: 6. There are 16 residues in the CDR3. The CDR3 is CASSTRTGANTGELFF. The DNA for the CDR3 is TGTGCCAGCAGCACCCGGACAGGGGCAAACACCGGGGAGCTGTTTTTT.

This clonotype was picked up many times. The chain uses TRBV20-1 and TRBJ2-7; no reliable D call. The CDR3 runs 16 residues. V lost 5 bases to trimming and J lost 5 bases, with 25 bases between them. Germline V gene sequence: CDR1 DFQATT, CDR2 SNEGSKA (reference sequence). The DNA for the CDR3 is TGCAGTGCTCGACGTAGAGTGTGGATCGCAGACGACGAGCAGTACTTC. This translates into CSARRRVWIADDEQYF.

This clonotype was recorded at least ten times. The genes are TRBV20-1 and TRBJ1-6; D is perhaps TRBD1 (6 bases). The CDR3 runs 13 residues. The V and J ends lost 6 bases and 6 bases respectively, with 12 bases between them. In germline, CDR1 is DFQATT, CDR2 SNEGSKA (reference sequence). The CDR3 region is CSAGGQTNSPLHF. The CDR3 nucleotides are TGCAGTGCCGGCGGACAGACTAATTCACCCCTCCACTTT.

The gene calls are TRBV29-1 and TRBJ2-2; TRBD1 matches at 7 bases. The germline CDR1 and CDR2 sequences are SQVTM and ANQGSEA. V shed 4 bases and J 6 bases; nucleotides not matched to a gene: 5. The CDR3 is 13 amino acids. The CDR3 is CSVGDRVAGELFF. CDR3 nucleotides: TGCAGCGTTGGAGACAGGGTAGCCGGGGAGCTGTTTTTT.

The rearrangement joins TRBV12-3 or TRBV12-4 to TRBJ2-3; D possibly corresponds to TRBD2 (6 bases). This CDR3 spans 15 amino acids. Trimming shortened V by 5 bases and J by 0 bases, and 12 bases separated the two germline ends. The CDR3 protein is CASSITGTSTDTQYF. As DNA, the CDR3 is TGTGCCAGCAGTATAACCGGGACTAGCACAGATACGCAGTATTTT.

Details on this clonotype: This may come from a read error, since a much larger clone is one base off. CDR3 bases: TGTGCCAGCAGTCGTTCCCCGGCAGGGGAGGTTCAGCCCCAGCATTTT. This sequence encodes CASSRSPAGEVQPQHF. The J gene is TRBJ1-5, the V gene TRBV6-1, with a weak D call TRBD1 (6 bases). V shed 5 bases and J shed 6 bases, with 20 bases lying between them. In germline, CDR1 is MNHNS, CDR2 SASEGT. This CDR3 is 16 amino acids long.

The sample holds many counts of this clonotype. The chain uses TRBV4-1 and TRBJ2-6; 10 nucleotides match TRBD2. Germline CDR1 is MGHRA and CDR2 is YSYEKL. The length of the CDR3 is 18 residues. V shed 5 bases and J 0 bases; nucleotides not matched to a gene: 7. The CDR3 DNA reads as TGCGCCAGCAGCGCCCGACTAGCGGGTTCCTCTGGGGCCAACGTCCTGACTTTC. Translating gives CASSARLAGSSGANVLTF.

The J gene is TRBJ1-2, the V gene TRBV7-9; a weak D match, TRBD1 (6 bases). Germline CDR1 and CDR2: SEHNR and FQNEAQ (reference sequence). This CDR3 spans 16 amino acids. The V and J ends lost 5 bases and 1 base respectively, with 17 bases between them. DNA of the CDR3: TGTGCCAGCAGCCTGAACAATGGGGACAATAACTATGGCTACACCTTC. The encoded protein is CASSLNNGDNNYGYTF.

CDR3 DNA: TGTGCCAGTAGTCCCGCCGGTAAGGGGCCTCTCTACGAGCAGTACTTC. Amino acid sequence: CASSPAGKGPLYEQYF. V is TRBV7-2 and J is TRBJ2-7, with D perhaps TRBD1 (5 bases). Trimming removed 9 bases at V and 3 bases at J, with 24 bases between. In germline, CDR1 is SGHTA, CDR2 FQGNSA. There are 16 residues in the CDR3.